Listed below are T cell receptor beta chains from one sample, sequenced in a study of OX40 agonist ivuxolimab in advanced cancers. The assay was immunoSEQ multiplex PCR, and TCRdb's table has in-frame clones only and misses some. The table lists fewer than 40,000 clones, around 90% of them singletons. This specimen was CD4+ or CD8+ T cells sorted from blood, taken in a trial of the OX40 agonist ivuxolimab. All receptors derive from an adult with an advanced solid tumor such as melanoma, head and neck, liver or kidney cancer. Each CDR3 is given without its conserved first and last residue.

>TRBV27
ASSPYPTDEQF
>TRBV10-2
ASSDPGGSGWYEQY
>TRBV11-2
ASKPTGGNEQF
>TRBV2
ASSVNFVTGPSYNSPLH
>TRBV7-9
ASSPEDRGVAGDTQY
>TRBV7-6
ASSFELLNTGELF
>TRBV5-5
ASSNTPQDYMPLH
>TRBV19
ASSIGGPGTVLNTGELF
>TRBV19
ASSIVASPEAF
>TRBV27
ASIGQGASKNIQY
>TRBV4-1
ASSQQTLPSSYEQY
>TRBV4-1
ASSQEGEGAEAGELF
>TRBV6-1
ASSAPMTSGRHHNEQF
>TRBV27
ATISGGAYNEQF
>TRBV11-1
ASSSQGTEAF
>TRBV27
ASSSGGLFYEQY
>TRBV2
ASSEDLAGTETQY
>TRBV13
ASSSLASGANVLT
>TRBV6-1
ASRRTGESYEQY
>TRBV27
ASRKLSQGSSYEQY
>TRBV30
AWSRTGDSNQPQH
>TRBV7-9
ASSLGGPYEQY